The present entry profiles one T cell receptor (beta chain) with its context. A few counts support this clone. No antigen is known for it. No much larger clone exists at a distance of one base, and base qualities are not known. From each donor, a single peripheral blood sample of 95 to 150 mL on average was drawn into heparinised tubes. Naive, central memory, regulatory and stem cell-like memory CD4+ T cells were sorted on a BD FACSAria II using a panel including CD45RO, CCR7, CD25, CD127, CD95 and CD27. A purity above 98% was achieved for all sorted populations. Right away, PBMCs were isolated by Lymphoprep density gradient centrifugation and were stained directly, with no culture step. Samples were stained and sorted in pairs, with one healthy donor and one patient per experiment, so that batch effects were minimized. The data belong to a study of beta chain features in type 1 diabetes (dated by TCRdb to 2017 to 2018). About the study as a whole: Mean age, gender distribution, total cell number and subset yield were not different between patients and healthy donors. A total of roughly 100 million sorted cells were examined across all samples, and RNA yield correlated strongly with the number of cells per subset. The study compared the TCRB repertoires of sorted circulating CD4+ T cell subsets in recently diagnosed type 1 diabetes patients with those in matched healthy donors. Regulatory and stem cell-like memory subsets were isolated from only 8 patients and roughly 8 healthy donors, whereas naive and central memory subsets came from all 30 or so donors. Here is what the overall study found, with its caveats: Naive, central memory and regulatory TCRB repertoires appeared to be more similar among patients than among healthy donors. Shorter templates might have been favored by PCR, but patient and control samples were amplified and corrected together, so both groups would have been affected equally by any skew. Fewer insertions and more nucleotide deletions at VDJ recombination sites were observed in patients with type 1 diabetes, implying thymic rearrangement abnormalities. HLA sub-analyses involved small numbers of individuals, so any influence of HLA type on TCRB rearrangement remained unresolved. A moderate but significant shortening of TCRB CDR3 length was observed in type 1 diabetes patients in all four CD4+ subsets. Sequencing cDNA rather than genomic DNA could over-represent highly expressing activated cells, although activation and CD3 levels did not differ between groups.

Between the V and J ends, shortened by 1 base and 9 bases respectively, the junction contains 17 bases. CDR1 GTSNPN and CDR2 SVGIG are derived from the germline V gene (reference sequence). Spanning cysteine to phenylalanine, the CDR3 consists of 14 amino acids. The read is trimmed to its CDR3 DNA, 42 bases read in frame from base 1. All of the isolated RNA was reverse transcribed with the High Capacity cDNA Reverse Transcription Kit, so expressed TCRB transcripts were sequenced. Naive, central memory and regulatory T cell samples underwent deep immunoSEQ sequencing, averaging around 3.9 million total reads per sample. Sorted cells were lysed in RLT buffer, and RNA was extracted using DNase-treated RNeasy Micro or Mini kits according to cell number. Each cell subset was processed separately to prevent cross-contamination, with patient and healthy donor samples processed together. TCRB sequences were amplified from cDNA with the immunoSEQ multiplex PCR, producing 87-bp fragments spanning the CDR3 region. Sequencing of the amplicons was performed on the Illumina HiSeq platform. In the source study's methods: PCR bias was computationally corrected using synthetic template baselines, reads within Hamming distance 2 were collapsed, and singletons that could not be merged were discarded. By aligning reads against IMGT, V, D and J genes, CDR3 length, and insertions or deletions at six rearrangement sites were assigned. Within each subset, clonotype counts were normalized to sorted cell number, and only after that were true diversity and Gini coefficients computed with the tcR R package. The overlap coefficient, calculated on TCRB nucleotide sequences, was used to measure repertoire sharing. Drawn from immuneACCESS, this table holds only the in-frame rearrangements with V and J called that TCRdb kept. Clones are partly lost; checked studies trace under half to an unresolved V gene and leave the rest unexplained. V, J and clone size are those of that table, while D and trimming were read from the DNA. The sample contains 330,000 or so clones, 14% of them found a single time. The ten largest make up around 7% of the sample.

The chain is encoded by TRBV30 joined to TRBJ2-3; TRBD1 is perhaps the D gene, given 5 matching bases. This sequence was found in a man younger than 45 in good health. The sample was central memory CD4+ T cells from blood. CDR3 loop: CAWSASRTSGTQYF. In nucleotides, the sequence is TGTGCCTGGAGTGCCTCCCGGACATCCGGGACGCAGTATTTT.